The T cell receptor (beta chain) under discussion was sequenced for a study of T cell repertoires in cytomegalovirus infection. Looking at the study overall: Indications of both CMV infection and matching HLA type were provided by public TCR beta signatures. Whole-study results and caveats: Dominant in the ex vivo response were TCR beta clonotypes restricted by HLA-C and specific for CMV. Based on cumulative public TCR beta family frequency, carriers of CMV plus the relevant HLA were identified.

As concerns this clonotype: What it binds is unknown. One junction end disagrees with the germline gene, perhaps due to a read error.

Using its own MiXCR run on the reads, TCRdb lists one record per CDR3 protein. The sample has approximately 170,000 distinct CDR3 sequences, about a sixth seen once. CDR1 and CDR2 from the germline V gene are MNHEY and SVGAGI. CDR3 length: 15 amino acids. The TCR originated in a human donor in good health (CMV status not recorded). Some clones in this sample may be carry-over from other donors' samples. The V and J genes are TRBV6-5 and TRBJ2-6, with a possible D match to TRBD1 (5 bases). The sequenced material came from CD8+ T cells from PBMCs. The CDR3 region is CASGMSGSGANGLTF. CDR3 coding DNA: TGTGCCAGCGGGATGTCGGGCTCTGGGGCCAACGGCCTGACTTTC.